This T cell receptor (beta chain) was found in a study of tumor-infiltrating lymphocytes in primary liver carcinoma. Study details: The neoplasms were of stage T1-T3 N0M0, with dimensions of 4.2 to 10 cm across.

Study results and limitations: Tumors had a significantly higher top-250-clone fraction than blood (p = 0.039).

Worth noting for this clonotype: The antigen is not known. At one of its ends the junction is not consistent with the germline gene, which may arise from a read error.

A constant-region primer served to make TCR beta cDNA from approximately 490 ng total RNA. Library construction for TCR beta comprised three nested multiplex PCR rounds performed with slightly modified ARM-PCR. With TRBV1-TRBV30 forward primers and a C-beta reverse primer, the first two PCR rounds were run for approximately 9 cycles each. Each CDR3 protein is one row after TCRdb ran MiXCR on the multiplex PCR reads. Of around 50,000 distinct CDR3 sequences in the sample, 70% to 80% are singletons; the top ten hold around 28%. Germline V lookup: CDR1 LGHNA, CDR2 YNFKEQ. This CDR3 has 16 residues. Joint extraction of RNA and DNA used roughly 19-32 mg of bulk tissue that was unsorted.

The sequence derives from a man aged 35 to 55 with primary liver carcinoma and hepatitis B virus infection. The chain couples TRBV4-2 to TRBJ2-3; 9 positions agree with TRBD1. The sequencing sample was made of liver tumor tissue from sampling region 3. Sample subset: tumor region T3, left-lateral pole. As DNA, the CDR3 is TGTGCCAGCAGCCAAGAGGACAGGGGCAACCACAGATACGCAGTATTT. It yields the protein CASSQEDRGNHRYAVF.